Listed below are T cell receptor beta chains from one sample, sequenced in a study of glioma-infiltrating T cells. Each CDR3 protein is one row after TCRdb ran MiXCR on the multiplex PCR reads. This sample yields more than 300,000 distinct CDR3 sequences, of which around 45% are seen a single time; approximately 12% belongs to the top ten. Sequencing input: glioma tissue, nonneoplastic brain tissue, or PBMCs (not recorded which). The receptors derive from a human donor with low-grade glioma or glioblastoma, undergoing nonglioma brain surgery, or in good health (not recorded which). The CDR3 runs from the conserved cysteine through the conserved F or W. Fields, in order: D gene, J gene, V gene, clone size, CDR3 protein, CDR3 DNA. D genes are given only for firm matches. Rows may omit the clone size; those that give it use once, few, many or a size class.

d_gene: TRBD2
j_gene: TRBJ2-1
v_gene: TRBV18
abundance: .
CDR3aa: CASSPPGLAGRNEQFF
CDR3nt: TGTGCCAGCTCACCACCGGGACTAGCGGGACGGAATGAGCAGTTCTTC

d_gene: .
j_gene: TRBJ2-1
v_gene: TRBV5-1
abundance: .
CDR3aa: CASSLSIGGVHEQFF
CDR3nt: TGCGCCAGCAGCTTGTCGATAGGCGGGGTCCATGAGCAGTTCTTC

d_gene: TRBD1
j_gene: TRBJ2-1
v_gene: TRBV7-3
abundance: .
CDR3aa: CASSSGQEISYNEQFF
CDR3nt: TGTGCCAGCAGCTCCGGACAGGAGATCTCCTACAATGAGCAGTTCTTC

d_gene: .
j_gene: TRBJ2-5
v_gene: TRBV28
abundance: .
CDR3aa: CASRSAAGSVETQYF
CDR3nt: TGTGCCAGCAGGTCTGCGGCAGGGTCGGTGGAGACCCAGTACTTC

d_gene: .
j_gene: TRBJ1-6
v_gene: TRBV20-1
abundance: many
CDR3aa: CSARVGNEDSPLHF
CDR3nt: TGCAGTGCTAGAGTAGGGAATGAGGACTCACCCCTCCACTTT

d_gene: TRBD2
j_gene: TRBJ2-3
v_gene: TRBV28
abundance: .
CDR3aa: CASSLSGLAGLADTQYF
CDR3nt: TGTGCCAGCAGTTTGTCTGGACTAGCGGGACTAGCAGATACGCAGTATTTT

d_gene: .
j_gene: TRBJ2-7
v_gene: TRBV4-3
abundance: many
CDR3aa: CASSQEAFFYEQYF
CDR3nt: TGCGCCAGCAGTCAGGAGGCGTTTTTCTACGAGCAGTACTTC

d_gene: TRBD2
j_gene: TRBJ2-1
v_gene: TRBV10-3
abundance: .
CDR3aa: CAISRAGGTDEQFF
CDR3nt: TGTGCCATCAGCCGAGCGGGAGGGACGGATGAGCAGTTCTTC

d_gene: TRBD1
j_gene: TRBJ2-2
v_gene: TRBV4-1
abundance: few
CDR3aa: CASSPTRDRISGELFF
CDR3nt: TGCGCCAGCAGCCCCACTCGGGACAGGATCTCCGGGGAGCTGTTTTTT

d_gene: .
j_gene: TRBJ2-2
v_gene: TRBV6-1
abundance: few
CDR3aa: CASSHRGGAGELFF
CDR3nt: TGTGCCAGCAGCCACAGGGGGGGGGCCGGGGAGCTGTTTTTT

d_gene: .
j_gene: TRBJ2-7
v_gene: TRBV20-1
abundance: .
CDR3aa: CSARDRWRDNRYEQYF
CDR3nt: TGCAGTGCTAGAGATCGTTGGAGGGACAATAGATACGAGCAGTACTTC

d_gene: TRBD2
j_gene: TRBJ2-6
v_gene: TRBV28
abundance: .
CDR3aa: CASSFFSGWLAGASGANVLTF
CDR3nt: TGTGCCAGCAGTTTCTTCTCCGGTTGGCTAGCGGGAGCCTCTGGGGCCAACGTCCTGACTTTC

d_gene: TRBD1
j_gene: TRBJ2-5
v_gene: TRBV27
abundance: many
CDR3aa: CASSLMGQLQETQYF
CDR3nt: TGTGCCAGCAGTTTGATGGGACAGCTCCAAGAGACCCAGTACTTC

d_gene: TRBD2
j_gene: TRBJ2-3
v_gene: TRBV4-3
abundance: .
CDR3aa: CASSDGLAGTDTQYF
CDR3nt: TGCGCCAGCAGCGACGGACTAGCGGGAACAGATACGCAGTATTTT

d_gene: .
j_gene: TRBJ2-1
v_gene: TRBV6-6
abundance: .
CDR3aa: CASTNETLNEQFF
CDR3nt: TGTGCCAGCACTAATGAGACGTTGAATGAGCAGTTCTTC

d_gene: .
j_gene: TRBJ1-2
v_gene: TRBV20-1
abundance: few
CDR3aa: CSARVSTAHGYTF
CDR3nt: TGCAGTGCTAGAGTCTCTACGGCCCATGGCTACACCTTC

d_gene: .
j_gene: TRBJ2-3
v_gene: TRBV19
abundance: once
CDR3aa: CASSISRTDTQYF
CDR3nt: TGTGCCAGTAGTATATCACGCACAGATACGCAGTATTTT

d_gene: .
j_gene: TRBJ2-1
v_gene: TRBV6-6
abundance: .
CDR3aa: CASSYRTNYNEQFF
CDR3nt: TGTGCCAGCAGTTACAGGACAAACTACAATGAGCAGTTCTTC

d_gene: TRBD2
j_gene: TRBJ2-1
v_gene: TRBV11-1
abundance: few
CDR3aa: CASSPRGVWSYNEQFF
CDR3nt: TGTGCCAGCAGCCCTCGGGGGGTATGGTCCTACAATGAGCAGTTCTTC

d_gene: .
j_gene: TRBJ2-3
v_gene: TRBV7-2
abundance: few
CDR3aa: CASSLGAGTTDTQYF
CDR3nt: TGTGCCAGCAGCTTAGGAGCGGGCACCACAGATACGCAGTATTTT

d_gene: TRBD2
j_gene: TRBJ2-7
v_gene: TRBV7-9
abundance: .
CDR3aa: CASSSPGLAGTYEQYF
CDR3nt: TGTGCCAGCAGCTCACCAGGACTAGCGGGAACCTACGAGCAGTACTTC

d_gene: .
j_gene: TRBJ1-1
v_gene: TRBV4-1
abundance: few
CDR3aa: CASRPVGRANTEAFF
CDR3nt: TGCGCCAGCAGGCCCGTAGGGAGAGCGAACACTGAAGCTTTCTTT

d_gene: .
j_gene: TRBJ1-6
v_gene: TRBV30
abundance: .
CDR3aa: CAWNAGQITYNSPLHF
CDR3nt: TGTGCCTGGAATGCTGGGCAGATAACTTATAATTCACCCCTCCACTTT

d_gene: .
j_gene: TRBJ1-4
v_gene: TRBV7-2
abundance: .
CDR3aa: CASSFIRDNEKLFF
CDR3nt: TGTGCCAGCAGCTTCATCCGAGATAATGAAAAACTGTTTTTT

d_gene: .
j_gene: TRBJ2-7
v_gene: TRBV25-1
abundance: .
CDR3aa: CASSPGFFPDERYF
CDR3nt: TGTGCCAGCAGTCCCGGGTTTTTCCCCGACGAGCGGTACTTC

d_gene: .
j_gene: TRBJ2-7
v_gene: TRBV7-2
abundance: .
CDR3aa: CASSPQGGVDEQYF
CDR3nt: TGTGCCAGCAGCCCCCAAGGAGGGGTGGACGAGCAGTACTTC

d_gene: .
j_gene: TRBJ2-7
v_gene: TRBV4-2
abundance: .
CDR3aa: CASSQDPPGGYEQYF
CDR3nt: TGTGCCAGCAGCCAAGACCCCCCCGGGGGCTACGAGCAGTACTTC

d_gene: .
j_gene: TRBJ1-1
v_gene: TRBV28
abundance: many
CDR3aa: CASRRETEAFF
CDR3nt: TGTGCCAGCAGACGGGAGACTGAAGCTTTCTTT

d_gene: .
j_gene: TRBJ1-1
v_gene: TRBV6-6
abundance: many
CDR3aa: CASSYLRGGTEAFF
CDR3nt: TGTGCCAGCAGTTACCTTCGAGGGGGCACTGAAGCTTTCTTT

d_gene: .
j_gene: TRBJ2-5
v_gene: TRBV28
abundance: .
CDR3aa: CASSLIVGPETQYF
CDR3nt: TGTGCCAGCAGTTTAATCGTGGGTCCAGAGACCCAGTACTTC

d_gene: .
j_gene: TRBJ2-1
v_gene: TRBV6-2/TRBV6-3
abundance: few
CDR3aa: CASSQRRDEQFF
CDR3nt: TGTGCCAGCAGCCAGCGGCGGGATGAGCAGTTCTTC

d_gene: .
j_gene: TRBJ2-1
v_gene: TRBV7-9
abundance: few
CDR3aa: CASSLNLRGEQFF
CDR3nt: TGTGCCAGCAGCTTAAACCTGAGGGGTGAGCAGTTCTTC

d_gene: TRBD1
j_gene: TRBJ1-2
v_gene: TRBV6-1
abundance: few
CDR3aa: CASSTPGQGDYGYTF
CDR3nt: TGTGCCAGCAGTACCCCGGGACAGGGAGACTATGGCTACACCTTC

d_gene: TRBD1
j_gene: TRBJ2-3
v_gene: TRBV7-9
abundance: few
CDR3aa: CAGDRAVDDTQYF
CDR3nt: TGTGCCGGGGACAGGGCCGTTGACGATACGCAGTATTTT

d_gene: .
j_gene: TRBJ2-3
v_gene: TRBV19
abundance: .
CDR3aa: CASSTTGTDTQYF
CDR3nt: TGTGCCAGTAGTACCACAGGGACAGATACGCAGTATTTT

d_gene: TRBD2
j_gene: TRBJ2-7
v_gene: TRBV18
abundance: .
CDR3aa: CASSPRPSGVRYEQYF
CDR3nt: TGTGCCAGCTCACCACGCCCTAGCGGGGTACGATACGAGCAGTACTTC

d_gene: .
j_gene: TRBJ2-2
v_gene: TRBV28
abundance: many
CDR3aa: CAIYGRVTGELFF
CDR3nt: TGTGCGATATACGGAAGGGTCACCGGGGAGCTGTTTTTT

d_gene: .
j_gene: TRBJ2-3
v_gene: TRBV20-1
abundance: few
CDR3aa: CSARVPYSADTQYF
CDR3nt: TGCAGTGCTAGAGTGCCGTACTCAGCAGATACGCAGTATTTT

d_gene: .
j_gene: TRBJ2-5
v_gene: TRBV4-2
abundance: .
CDR3aa: CASSQVSEETQYF
CDR3nt: TGTGCCAGCAGCCAAGTCTCCGAAGAGACCCAGTACTTC

d_gene: .
j_gene: TRBJ1-2
v_gene: TRBV28
abundance: .
CDR3aa: CASSLLANYGYNF
CDR3nt: TGTGCCAGCAGTTTATTGGCGAACTATGGCTACAACTTC

d_gene: TRBD2
j_gene: TRBJ2-1
v_gene: TRBV7-9
abundance: few
CDR3aa: CASSHPTSGVLSSYNEQFF
CDR3nt: TGTGCCAGCAGCCATCCGACTAGCGGGGTCCTTAGCTCCTACAATGAGCAGTTCTTC

d_gene: .
j_gene: TRBJ1-5
v_gene: TRBV20-1
abundance: many
CDR3aa: CSARAGGRSNQPQHF
CDR3nt: TGCAGTGCGAGGGCGGGGGGAAGGAGCAATCAGCCCCAGCATTTT

d_gene: .
j_gene: TRBJ2-1
v_gene: TRBV7-2
abundance: few
CDR3aa: CASSWWGDEQFF
CDR3nt: TGTGCCAGCAGCTGGTGGGGGGATGAGCAGTTCTTC

d_gene: .
j_gene: TRBJ2-1
v_gene: TRBV2
abundance: .
CDR3aa: CASIRREEHNEQFF
CDR3nt: TGTGCCAGCATTCGGAGGGAGGAGCACAATGAGCAGTTCTTC

d_gene: TRBD1
j_gene: TRBJ1-1
v_gene: TRBV5-4
abundance: few
CDR3aa: CASRGQDGTEAFF
CDR3nt: TGTGCCAGCAGGGGACAGGATGGCACTGAAGCTTTCTTT

d_gene: TRBD1
j_gene: TRBJ1-2
v_gene: TRBV28
abundance: many
CDR3aa: CASSLVSTGGRGYTF
CDR3nt: TGTGCCAGCAGTTTAGTCTCGACAGGGGGCAGGGGCTACACCTTC

d_gene: .
j_gene: TRBJ2-5
v_gene: TRBV9
abundance: .
CDR3aa: CASSVGGGEDKTQYF
CDR3nt: TGTGCCAGCAGCGTAGGAGGCGGAGAGGATAAGACCCAGTACTTC

d_gene: .
j_gene: TRBJ1-2
v_gene: TRBV24-1
abundance: few
CDR3aa: CATSDLDRIHGYTF
CDR3nt: TGTGCCACCAGTGATTTGGACAGGATCCATGGCTACACCTTC

d_gene: .
j_gene: TRBJ1-1
v_gene: TRBV7-2
abundance: few
CDR3aa: CASSPKRENTEAFF
CDR3nt: TGTGCCAGCAGCCCCAAGAGGGAGAACACTGAAGCTTTCTTT